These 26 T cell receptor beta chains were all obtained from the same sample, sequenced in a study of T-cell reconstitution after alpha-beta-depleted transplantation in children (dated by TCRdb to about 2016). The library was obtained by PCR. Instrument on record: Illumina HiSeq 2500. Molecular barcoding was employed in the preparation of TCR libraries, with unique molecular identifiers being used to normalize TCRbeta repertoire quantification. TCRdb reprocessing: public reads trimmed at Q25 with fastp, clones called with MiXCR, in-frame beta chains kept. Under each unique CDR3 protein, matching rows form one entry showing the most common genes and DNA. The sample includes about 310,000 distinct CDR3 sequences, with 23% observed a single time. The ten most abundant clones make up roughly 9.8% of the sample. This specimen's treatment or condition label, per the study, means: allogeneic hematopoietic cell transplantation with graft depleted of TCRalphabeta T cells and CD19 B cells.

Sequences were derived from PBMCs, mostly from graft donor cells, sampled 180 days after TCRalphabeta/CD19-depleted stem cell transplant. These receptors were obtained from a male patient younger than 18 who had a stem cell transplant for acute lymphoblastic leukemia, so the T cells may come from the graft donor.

In DNA form, the CDR3 reads TGTGCCATCAGTGAAGGCGGGAGGCGGTACAATGAGCAGTTCTTC. This codes for CAISEGGRRYNEQFF. The genes are TRBV10-3 and TRBJ2-1, with 8 positions matching TRBD2. Germline V gene lookup returns CDR1 ENHRY and CDR2 SYGVKD. This CDR3 comprises 15 residues. V was clipped by 3 bases and J by 4 bases; unmatched bases: 5.

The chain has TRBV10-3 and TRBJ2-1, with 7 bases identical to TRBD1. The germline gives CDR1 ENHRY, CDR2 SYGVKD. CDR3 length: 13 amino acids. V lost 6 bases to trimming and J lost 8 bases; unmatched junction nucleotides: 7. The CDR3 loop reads CAIRGTAADEQFF. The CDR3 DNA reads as TGTGCCATCAGAGGGACAGCCGCCGATGAGCAGTTCTTC.

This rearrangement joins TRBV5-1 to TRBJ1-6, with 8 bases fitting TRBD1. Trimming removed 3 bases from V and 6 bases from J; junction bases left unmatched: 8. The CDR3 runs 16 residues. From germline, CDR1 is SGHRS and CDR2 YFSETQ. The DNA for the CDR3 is TGCGCCAGCAGCTATTCGGGACAGGATTCTAATTCACCCCTCCACTTT. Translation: CASSYSGQDSNSPLHF.

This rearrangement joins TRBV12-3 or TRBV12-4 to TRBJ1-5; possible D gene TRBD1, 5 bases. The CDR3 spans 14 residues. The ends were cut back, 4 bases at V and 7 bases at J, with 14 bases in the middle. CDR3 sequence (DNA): TGTGCCAGCAGTTCCGGACCCCAGGGCCAGCCCCAGCATTTT. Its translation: CASSSGPQGQPQHF.

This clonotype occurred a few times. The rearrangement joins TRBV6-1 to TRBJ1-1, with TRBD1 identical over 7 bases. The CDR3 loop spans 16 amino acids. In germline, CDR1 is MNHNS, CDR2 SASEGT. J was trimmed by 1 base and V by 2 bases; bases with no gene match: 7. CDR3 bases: TGTGCCAGCAGTGAAAGGGAGGGGGCGCGGAACACTGAAGCTTTCTTT. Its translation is CASSEREGARNTEAFF.

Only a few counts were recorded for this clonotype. CDR3 loop: CASSYGGPHSNQPQHF. CDR3 nucleotides: TGTGCCAGCAGTTATGGGGGCCCACATAGCAATCAGCCCCAGCATTTT. The V call is TRBV12-3 or TRBV12-4, the J call TRBJ1-5; D is possibly TRBD1 (6 bases). The CDR3 loop spans 16 amino acids. V lost 4 bases and J lost 0, with 13 bases in between.

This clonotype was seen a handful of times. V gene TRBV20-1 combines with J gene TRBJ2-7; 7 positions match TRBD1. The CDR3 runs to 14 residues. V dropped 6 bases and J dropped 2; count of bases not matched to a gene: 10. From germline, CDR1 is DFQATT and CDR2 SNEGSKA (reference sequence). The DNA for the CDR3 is TGCAGTGCGATTCCTTTGACAGGGCCCTACGAGCAGTACTTC. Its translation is CSAIPLTGPYEQYF.

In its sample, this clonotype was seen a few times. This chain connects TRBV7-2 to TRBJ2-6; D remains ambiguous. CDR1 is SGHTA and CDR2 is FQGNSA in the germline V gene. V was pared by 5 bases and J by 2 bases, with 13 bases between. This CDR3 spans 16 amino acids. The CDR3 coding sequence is TGTGCCAGCAGCCCGCAGGCGGCGACTGGGGCCAACGTCCTGACTTTC. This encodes CASSPQAATGANVLTF.

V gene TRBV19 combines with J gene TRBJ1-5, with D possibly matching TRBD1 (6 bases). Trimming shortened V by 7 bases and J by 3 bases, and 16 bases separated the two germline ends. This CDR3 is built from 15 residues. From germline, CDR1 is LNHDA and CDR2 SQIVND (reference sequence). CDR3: CASTSPGGANQPQHF. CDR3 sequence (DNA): TGTGCCAGTACCTCTCCGGGGGGCGCCAATCAGCCCCAGCATTTT.

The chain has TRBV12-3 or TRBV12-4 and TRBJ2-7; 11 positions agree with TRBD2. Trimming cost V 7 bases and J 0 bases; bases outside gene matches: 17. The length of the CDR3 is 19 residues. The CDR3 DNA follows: TGTGCCAGCACTTACGTTGAATTAGCGGGAGGGCCTCTCTCCTACGAGCAGTACTTC. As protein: CASTYVELAGGPLSYEQYF.

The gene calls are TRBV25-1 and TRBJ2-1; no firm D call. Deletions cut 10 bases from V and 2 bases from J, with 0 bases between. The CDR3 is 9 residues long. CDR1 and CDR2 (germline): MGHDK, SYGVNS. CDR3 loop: CATYNEQFF. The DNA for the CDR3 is TGTGCCACCTACAATGAGCAGTTCTTC.

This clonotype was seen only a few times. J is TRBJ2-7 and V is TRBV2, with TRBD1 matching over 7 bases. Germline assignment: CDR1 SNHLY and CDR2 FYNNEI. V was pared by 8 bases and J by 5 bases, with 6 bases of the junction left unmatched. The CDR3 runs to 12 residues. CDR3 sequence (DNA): TGTGCCAGCCGGGGCACAGGGGACGAGCAGTACTTC. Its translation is CASRGTGDEQYF.

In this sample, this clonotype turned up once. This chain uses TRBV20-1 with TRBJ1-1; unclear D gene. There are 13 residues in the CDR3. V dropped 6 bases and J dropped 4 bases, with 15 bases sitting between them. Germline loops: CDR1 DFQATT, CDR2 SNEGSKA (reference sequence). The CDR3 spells CSAPSPSGTEAFF. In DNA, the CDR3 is TGCAGTGCGCCGTCCCCTTCGGGCACTGAAGCTTTCTTT.

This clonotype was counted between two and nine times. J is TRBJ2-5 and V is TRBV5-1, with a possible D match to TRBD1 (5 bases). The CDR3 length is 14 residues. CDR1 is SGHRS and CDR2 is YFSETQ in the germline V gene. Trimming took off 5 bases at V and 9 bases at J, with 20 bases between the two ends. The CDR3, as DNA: TGCGCCAGCAGTCATTTCGGATCCTCCAGGGCCCAGTACTTC. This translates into CASSHFGSSRAQYF.

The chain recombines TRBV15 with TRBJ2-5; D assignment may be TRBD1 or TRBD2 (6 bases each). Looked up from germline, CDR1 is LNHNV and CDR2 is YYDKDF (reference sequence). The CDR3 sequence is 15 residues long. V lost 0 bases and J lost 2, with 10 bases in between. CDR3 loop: CATSRDRGAQETQYF. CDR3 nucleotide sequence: TGTGCCACCAGCAGAGATAGGGGGGCGCAAGAGACCCAGTACTTC.

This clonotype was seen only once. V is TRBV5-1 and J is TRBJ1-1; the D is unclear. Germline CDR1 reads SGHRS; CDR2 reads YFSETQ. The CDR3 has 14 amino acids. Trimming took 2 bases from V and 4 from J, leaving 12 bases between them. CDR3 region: CASSFQVTSTEAFF. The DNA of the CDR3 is TGCGCCAGCAGCTTTCAGGTTACGTCCACTGAAGCTTTCTTT.

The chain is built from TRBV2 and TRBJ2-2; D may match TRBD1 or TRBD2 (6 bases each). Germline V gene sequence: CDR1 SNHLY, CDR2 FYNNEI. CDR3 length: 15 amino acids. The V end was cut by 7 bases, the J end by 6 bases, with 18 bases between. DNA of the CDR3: TGTGCCAGCAAAACGGGGGCCCACAAGTCCGGGGAGCTGTTTTTT. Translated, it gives CASKTGAHKSGELFF.

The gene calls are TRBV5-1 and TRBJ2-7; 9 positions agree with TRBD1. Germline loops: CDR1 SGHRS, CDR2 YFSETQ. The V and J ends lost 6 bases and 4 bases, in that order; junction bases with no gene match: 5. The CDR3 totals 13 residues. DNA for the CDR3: TGCGCCAGCAACGAGGACAGGGGTTACGAGCAGTACTTC. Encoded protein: CASNEDRGYEQYF.

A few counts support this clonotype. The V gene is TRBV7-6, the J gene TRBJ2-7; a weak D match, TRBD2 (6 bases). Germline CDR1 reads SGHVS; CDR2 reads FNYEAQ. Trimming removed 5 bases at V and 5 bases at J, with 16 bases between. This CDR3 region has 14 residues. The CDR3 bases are TGTGCCAGCAGCCCGTTGACTAGTCGCAACGAGCAGTACTTC. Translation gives CASSPLTSRNEQYF.

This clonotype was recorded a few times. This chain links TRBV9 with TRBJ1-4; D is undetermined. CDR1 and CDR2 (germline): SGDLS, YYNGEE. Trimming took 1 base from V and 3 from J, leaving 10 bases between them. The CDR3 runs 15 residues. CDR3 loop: CASSVSGQANEKLFF. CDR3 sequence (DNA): TGTGCCAGCAGCGTAAGTGGGCAGGCTAATGAAAAACTGTTTTTT.

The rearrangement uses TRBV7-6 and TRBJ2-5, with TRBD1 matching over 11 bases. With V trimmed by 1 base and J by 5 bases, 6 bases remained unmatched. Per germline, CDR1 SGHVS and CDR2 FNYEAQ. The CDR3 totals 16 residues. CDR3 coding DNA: TGTGCCAGCAGCTTAGGGACAGGGGGCTTAGGTGAGACCCAGTACTTC. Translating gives CASSLGTGGLGETQYF.

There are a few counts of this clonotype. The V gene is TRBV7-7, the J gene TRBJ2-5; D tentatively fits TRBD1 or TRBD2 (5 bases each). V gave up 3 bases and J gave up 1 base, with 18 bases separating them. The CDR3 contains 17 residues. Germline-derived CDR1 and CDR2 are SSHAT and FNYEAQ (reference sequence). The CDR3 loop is CASSFGAGFWFQETQYF. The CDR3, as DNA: TGTGCCAGCAGCTTCGGGGCAGGGTTTTGGTTCCAAGAGACCCAGTACTTC.

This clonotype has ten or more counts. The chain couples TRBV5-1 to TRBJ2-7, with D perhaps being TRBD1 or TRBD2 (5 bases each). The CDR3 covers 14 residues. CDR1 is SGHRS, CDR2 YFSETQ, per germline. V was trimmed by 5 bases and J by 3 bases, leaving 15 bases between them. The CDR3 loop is CASSTEGSGYEQYF. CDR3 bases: TGCGCCAGCAGTACTGAGGGGTCGGGCTACGAGCAGTACTTC. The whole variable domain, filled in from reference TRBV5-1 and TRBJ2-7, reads KAGVTQTPRYLIKTRGQQVTLSCSPISGHRSVSWYQQTPGQGLQFLFEYFSETQRNKGNFPGRFSGRQFSNSRSEMNVSTLELGDSALYLCASSTEGSGYEQYFGPGTRLTVT.

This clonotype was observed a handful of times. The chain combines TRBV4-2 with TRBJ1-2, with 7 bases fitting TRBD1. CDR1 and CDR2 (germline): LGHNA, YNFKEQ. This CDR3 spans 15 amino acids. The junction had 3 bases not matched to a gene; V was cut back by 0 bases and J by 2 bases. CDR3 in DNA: TGTGCCAGCAGCCAAGAGCCGACAGGGAACTATGGCTACACCTTC. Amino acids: CASSQEPTGNYGYTF.

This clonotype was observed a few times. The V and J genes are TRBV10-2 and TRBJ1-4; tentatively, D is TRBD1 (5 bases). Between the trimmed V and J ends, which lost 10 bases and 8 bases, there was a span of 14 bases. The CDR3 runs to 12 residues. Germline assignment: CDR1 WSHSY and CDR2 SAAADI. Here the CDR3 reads CAIQPRGEKLFF. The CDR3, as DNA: TGCGCCATCCAACCCCGGGGGGAAAAACTGTTTTTT.

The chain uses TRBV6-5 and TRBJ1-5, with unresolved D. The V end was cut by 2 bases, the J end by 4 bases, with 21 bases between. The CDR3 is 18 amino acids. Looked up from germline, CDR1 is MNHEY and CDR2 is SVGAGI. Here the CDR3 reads CASSYNNPPLTANQPQHF. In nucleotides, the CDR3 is TGTGCCAGCAGTTACAACAACCCGCCGCTTACCGCAAATCAGCCCCAGCATTTT.